These 30 T cell receptor beta chains share one sample of origin, sequenced in a study of blood T cell repertoires in COVID-19. The table came from immunoSEQ multiplex PCR; TCRdb's copy has only in-frame clones and leaves some out. The sample records roughly 190,000 clones, roughly four fifths being singletons. Specimen: PBMCs or T cells enriched from blood (not recorded which). The origin of the receptors is a man aged 35-49 years who had recovered from COVID-19.

J is TRBJ2-1 and V is TRBV19; TRBD2 aligns across 8 bases. The CDR3 sequence is 18 residues long. In germline, CDR1 is LNHDA, CDR2 SQIVND (reference sequence). The ends lost 5 bases at V and 0 bases at J; junction bases unmatched: 12. CDR3 sequence (DNA): TGTGCCAGTAGTTGGAGGTTAGCGGGGATTAGCTCCTACAATGAGCAGTTCTTC. Protein: CASSWRLAGISSYNEQFF.

V is TRBV19 and J is TRBJ1-5, with D unclear. V gave up 8 bases and J gave up 3 bases, with 14 bases separating them. Germline assignment: CDR1 LNHDA and CDR2 SQIVND (reference sequence). The CDR3 loop spans 14 amino acids. The CDR3 nucleotides read TGTGCCAGTCGGGATCTTGGGTACAATCAGCCCCAGCATTTT. Translated: CASRDLGYNQPQHF.

DNA for the CDR3: TGTGCCAGCAGCTTAGCCGCGGGCCGGTCTGTGAATACGCAGTATTTT. It translates to CASSLAAGRSVNTQYF. The chain carries TRBV7-2 and TRBJ2-3, with D possibly being TRBD2 (5 bases). V lost 0 bases, J lost 7 bases, and 17 bases lay in between. The CDR3 has 16 amino acids. Germline CDR1 and CDR2: SGHTA and FQGNSA.

At least ten counts were recorded for this clone. This chain joins TRBV6-5 and TRBJ2-7, with 12 positions matching TRBD2. The V gene end was trimmed by 7 bases and the J gene end by 4 bases; junction bases not matched to a gene: 5. Germline CDR1 and CDR2: MNHEY and SVGAGI. The CDR3 is 14 residues long. This CDR3 is CASTGLAGRYEQYV. CDR3 DNA: TGTGCCAGCACCGGACTAGCGGGACGGTACGAGCAGTACGTC.

This clone has a single count. This chain uses TRBV7-9 with TRBJ1-4; D is possibly TRBD1 (5 bases). The CDR3 spans 14 residues. Germline loops: CDR1 SEHNR, CDR2 FQNEAQ (reference sequence). The V gene lost 3 bases and the J gene lost 5 bases, with 10 bases spanning the gap. CDR3 sequence (DNA): TGTGCCAGCAGCTTGGGACTGTACAATGAAAAACTGTTTTTT. It codes for CASSLGLYNEKLFF.

The chain links TRBV28 to TRBJ1-2; 9 bases are a match to TRBD1. Trimming cost V 5 bases and J 3 bases; bases outside gene matches: 4. CDR3 length: 14 amino acids. From germline, CDR1 is MDHEN and CDR2 SYDVKM. The CDR3 here is CASSPQGAYYGYTF. CDR3 sequence (DNA): TGTGCCAGCAGTCCACAGGGGGCCTACTATGGCTACACCTTC.

The V and J genes are TRBV27 and TRBJ1-3; D is unresolved. The CDR3 loop spans 16 amino acids. Germline CDR1 is MNHEY and CDR2 is SMNVEV (reference sequence). The V end was cut by 5 bases, the J end by 0 bases, with 14 bases between. CDR3 sequence: CASSPSVLGSGNTIYF. The CDR3, as DNA: TGTGCCAGCAGTCCCTCGGTACTCGGCTCTGGAAACACCATATATTTT.

This rearrangement joins TRBV3-1 (or the pseudogene TRBV3-2) to TRBJ1-1; D is possibly TRBD1 (5 bases). The CDR3 has 14 amino acids. The V end lost 1 base, the J end lost 4 bases, and 10 bases lay between the germline ends. The germline gives CDR1 LGHDT, CDR2 YNNKEL (reference sequence). Here the CDR3 DNA reads TGTGCCAGCAGCCAAGGGGGGGGAATCACTGAAGCTTTCTTT. The encoded protein is CASSQGGGITEAFF.

The rearrangement joins TRBV15 to TRBJ2-7, with 8 bases that match TRBD2. The CDR3 is made up of 16 amino acids. The V gene's germline CDR1 is LNHNV and CDR2 YYDKDF (reference sequence). V trimming: 3 bases; J trimming: 7 bases; junction bases outside the gene matches: 14. The CDR3 DNA sequence: TGTGCCACCAGCAGCGCCCATCCCAGCGGGAGTAATGAGCAGTACTTC. Translated: CATSSAHPSGSNEQYF.

The genes are TRBV5-6 and TRBJ2-3; 8 nucleotides align to TRBD2. The CDR3 runs to 14 residues. V was pared by 1 base and J by 5 bases, with 3 bases of the junction left unmatched. Looked up from germline, CDR1 is SGHDT and CDR2 is YYEEEE. The CDR3 protein is CASSLRLAGDTQYF. For the CDR3, the DNA is TGTGCCAGCAGCTTGAGGCTAGCGGGAGATACGCAGTATTTT.

This chain connects TRBV5-4 to TRBJ2-3; D is undetermined. Germline V lookup: CDR1 SGHNT, CDR2 YYREEE (reference sequence). V shed 1 base and J shed 2 bases, with 8 bases lying between them. This CDR3 spans 14 amino acids. This CDR3 is CASSLRGNTDTQYF. The CDR3 DNA reads TGTGCCAGCAGCTTGCGCGGAAACACAGATACGCAGTATTTT.

DNA of the CDR3: TGTGCCAGCAGTGAACAGGGCCATGCTGGGGCCAACGTCCTGACTTTC. It codes for CASSEQGHAGANVLTF. V gene TRBV2 combines with J gene TRBJ2-6; D may be TRBD1 (5 bases). The CDR3 consists of 16 residues. The V gene's germline CDR1 is SNHLY and CDR2 FYNNEI. Trimming removed 2 bases at V and 2 bases at J, with 10 bases between.

The J gene is TRBJ1-2, the V gene TRBV5-1, with a weak D call TRBD1 (6 bases). V was shortened by 3 bases and J by 3 bases, with 9 bases between the two germline ends. Germline assignment: CDR1 SGHRS and CDR2 YFSETQ. The CDR3 sequence is 13 residues long. The CDR3 bases are TGCGCCAGCAGCTCCGGGACACACTATGGCTACACCTTC. Its translation: CASSSGTHYGYTF.

This clone was picked up one time. This chain links TRBV27 with TRBJ1-2; D gene uncertain. In germline, CDR1 is MNHEY, CDR2 SMNVEV (reference sequence). Trimming pared 2 bases from V and 6 bases from J, leaving 10 bases between. The CDR3 consists of 13 residues. The CDR3 bases are TGTGCCAGCAGTTTAGCAGGTACCCATGGCTACACCTTC. Amino acid sequence: CASSLAGTHGYTF.

The V gene is TRBV6-2 or TRBV6-3, the J gene TRBJ1-2; 8 bases line up with TRBD1. This CDR3 has 16 amino acids. V dropped 0 bases and J dropped 8; count of bases not matched to a gene: 11. Germline CDR1 MNHEY, CDR2 SVGEGT. DNA for the CDR3: TGTGCCAGCAGTTACTCGCTAACGGGGACAGGACTGGGCTACACCTTC. As protein: CASSYSLTGTGLGYTF.

This clone has just a few counts. The chain uses TRBV27 and TRBJ1-6; no clear D. CDR1 is MNHEY and CDR2 is SMNVEV in the germline V gene (reference sequence). The germline V and J ends were trimmed by 2 bases and 7 bases, with 15 bases remaining between them. The CDR3 is made up of 16 amino acids. The CDR3 is CASSLIGELTNSPLHF. The DNA for the CDR3 is TGTGCCAGCAGTTTAATCGGGGAACTTACGAATTCACCCCTCCACTTT.

This chain joins TRBV27 and TRBJ2-2; D gene unclear. V shed 2 bases and J shed 5 bases, with 6 bases lying between them. This CDR3 region has 13 residues. Germline loops: CDR1 MNHEY, CDR2 SMNVEV (reference sequence). CDR3 residues: CASSLLQTGELFF. DNA of the CDR3: TGTGCCAGCAGTTTACTCCAGACCGGGGAGCTGTTTTTT.

J is TRBJ2-3 and V is TRBV5-4, with 10 bases aligning to TRBD1. V lost 2 bases and J lost 3; bases outside the gene matches: 3. The CDR3 is 15 amino acids. Per germline, CDR1 SGHNT and CDR2 YYREEE (reference sequence). Here the CDR3 DNA reads TGTGCCAGCAGCTTACCGGGACAGGGGACAGATACGCAGTATTTT. Residues: CASSLPGQGTDTQYF.

This clone was observed a handful of times. This chain connects TRBV7-2 to TRBJ1-2, with D possibly TRBD1 on 5 matching bases. Germline lookup yields CDR1 SGHTA and CDR2 FQGNSA. Trimming shortened V by 7 bases and J by 6 bases, and 30 bases separated the two germline ends. This CDR3 has 18 residues. This CDR3 is CASIIYRGTKLRDDGYTF. The CDR3 DNA follows: TGTGCCAGCATTATCTACCGGGGGACGAAGCTACGGGACGATGGCTACACCTTC.

The chain uses TRBV27 and TRBJ2-5, with 8 bases that match TRBD1. Losses at the gene ends were 8 bases for V and 5 bases for J; bases not matched to a gene: 10. This CDR3 is 14 amino acids long. Germline V gene lookup returns CDR1 MNHEY and CDR2 SMNVEV (reference sequence). CDR3 protein: CASGTGQGQETQYF. The DNA of the CDR3 is TGTGCCAGCGGTACAGGACAGGGTCAGGAGACCCAGTACTTC.

V and J are TRBV5-1 and TRBJ2-3; D is unclear. The ends were cut back, 0 bases at V and 4 bases at J, with 9 bases in the middle. The CDR3 runs 14 residues. Germline assignment: CDR1 SGHRS and CDR2 YFSETQ. This chain's CDR3 is CASSLATTPDTQYF. The CDR3 DNA reads TGCGCCAGCAGCTTGGCCACTACTCCAGATACGCAGTATTTT.

The chain couples TRBV28 to TRBJ2-3; D is perhaps TRBD2 (5 bases). V lost 1 base and J lost 8, with 13 bases in between. The CDR3 is made up of 14 amino acids. The germline gives CDR1 MDHEN, CDR2 SYDVKM. The CDR3 reads CASSLSGEGGTQYF. Written as DNA, the CDR3 is TGTGCCAGCAGTTTATCCGGCGAGGGCGGTACGCAGTATTTT.

The genes are TRBV5-4 and TRBJ1-4; D is perhaps TRBD1 (6 bases). The CDR3 length is 16 residues. Germline V gives CDR1 SGHNT, CDR2 YYREEE (reference sequence). V shed 5 bases and J shed 1 base, with 15 bases lying between them. The CDR3: CASSHAQGITNEKLFF. The CDR3 coding sequence is TGTGCCAGCAGTCACGCCCAGGGGATAACTAATGAAAAACTGTTTTTT.

This chain connects TRBV7-6 to TRBJ2-1, with 10 bases aligning to TRBD1. The length of the CDR3 is 15 residues. From germline, CDR1 is SGHVS and CDR2 FNYEAQ. Unmatched junction bases numbered 8, after V lost 5 bases and J lost 7 bases. The CDR3 protein is CASSPPGQGWNEQFF. The CDR3 bases are TGTGCCAGCAGCCCTCCGGGACAGGGGTGGAATGAGCAGTTCTTC.

This clone was picked up one time. The junction and the germline gene differ at one end; a read error may be behind it. The chain couples TRBV6-5 to TRBJ2-5, with a tentative D call TRBD1 (6 bases). Germline assignment: CDR1 MNHEY and CDR2 SVGAGI. The CDR3 has 14 amino acids. For the CDR3, the DNA is TGTGCCTGCAGACCGGACAGATCCCGGGAGACCCAGTACTTC. Its protein is CACRPDRSRETQYF.

This chain joins TRBV2 and TRBJ2-3; D gene uncertain. Trimming took 3 bases from V and 1 from J, leaving 5 bases between them. The length of the CDR3 is 13 residues. Germline assignment: CDR1 SNHLY and CDR2 FYNNEI. The CDR3 sequence: CASSDRRTDTQYF. CDR3 DNA sequence: TGTGCCAGCAGTGACAGGCGCACAGATACGCAGTATTTT.

This rearrangement joins TRBV7-2 to TRBJ1-1, with D unclear. The V gene's germline CDR1 is SGHTA and CDR2 FQGNSA. V was shortened by 5 bases and J by 5 bases, with 12 bases between the two germline ends. The length of the CDR3 is 13 residues. For the CDR3, the DNA is TGTGCCAGCAGCAGATACGGGAGGACTGAAGCTTTCTTT. It codes for CASSRYGRTEAFF.

The chain recombines TRBV4-3 with TRBJ1-6, with D possibly being TRBD1 (5 bases). The CDR3 spans 19 residues. V was shortened by 0 bases and J by 3 bases, with 18 bases between the two germline ends. Per the germline V gene, CDR1 is LGHNA and CDR2 is YSLEER. The CDR3 spells CASSQDIPSGLDYNSPLHF. CDR3 DNA sequence: TGCGCCAGCAGCCAAGATATCCCCTCAGGGTTGGACTATAATTCACCCCTCCACTTT.

The J gene is TRBJ2-5, the V gene TRBV12-5; 11 bases map to TRBD1. The V and J ends lost 4 bases and 5 bases, in that order; junction bases with no gene match: 0. Per the germline V gene, CDR1 is LGHNT and CDR2 is FRNRAP. The CDR3 runs to 13 residues. DNA for the CDR3: TGTGCTAGTGGTTGGGACAGGGGGGAGACCCAGTACTTC. It encodes CASGWDRGETQYF.

The V gene is TRBV4-3, the J gene TRBJ2-1, with 12 bases fitting TRBD2. The CDR3 loop spans 20 amino acids. The V gene end was trimmed by 0 bases and the J gene end by 0 bases; junction bases not matched to a gene: 9. Germline assignment: CDR1 LGHNA and CDR2 YSLEER. The CDR3 spells CASSQDWTSGTLSSYNEQFF. CDR3 in DNA: TGCGCCAGCAGCCAAGACTGGACTAGCGGGACGCTGAGCTCCTACAATGAGCAGTTCTTC.